A single sample is the source of the 25 T cell receptor beta chains below, sequenced in a study of T cell responses to AZD1222 COVID-19 vaccine. Generated by immunoSEQ multiplex PCR, the TCRdb table keeps only in-frame clones and is missing some. The repertoire has 150,000 to 200,000 clones, around 92% of them found once; the top ten carry about 10%. Sequences were derived from peripheral blood, sampled on day 0 of AZD1222 vaccination. Receptor source: an adult in good health.

This clone is a singleton in its sample. The rearrangement uses TRBV18 and TRBJ2-3; TRBD1 matches 8 bases. CDR3 length: 15 residues. Germline V gene lookup returns CDR1 KGHSH and CDR2 LQKENI. The trim removed 6 bases at V and 4 bases at J, leaving 9 bases unmatched. The CDR3 is CASSYRQGRADTQYF. The CDR3 DNA sequence: TGTGCCAGCTCGTATAGACAGGGGCGGGCAGATACGCAGTATTTT.

The chain carries TRBV6-6 and TRBJ1-2; tentative D call: TRBD1 (6 bases). Trimming took 2 bases from V and 4 from J, leaving 14 bases between them. This CDR3 is 15 amino acids long. In germline, CDR1 is MNHNY, CDR2 SVGAGI (reference sequence). The CDR3: CASSYGTQQGYGYTF. CDR3 DNA: TGTGCCAGCAGTTACGGGACACAACAGGGCTATGGCTACACCTTC.

The rearrangement uses TRBV7-6 and TRBJ1-5, with D possibly being TRBD1 (5 bases). Trimming took off 0 bases at V and 0 bases at J, with 12 bases between the two ends. Germline loops: CDR1 SGHVS, CDR2 FNYEAQ. The CDR3 consists of 17 residues. Here the CDR3 DNA reads TGTGCCAGCAGCTTAGCGGGCGGGGACCCTAGCAATCAGCCCCAGCATTTT. Translating gives CASSLAGGDPSNQPQHF.

This clone was counted a single time. The V gene is TRBV27, the J gene TRBJ1-5; the D gene is possibly TRBD1 (6 bases). This CDR3 region has 15 residues. V lost 3 bases and J 0 bases, leaving 9 bases between the germline ends. Germline lookup yields CDR1 MNHEY and CDR2 SMNVEV (reference sequence). CDR3 sequence reads: CASSLGGHSNQPQHF. As DNA, the CDR3 is TGTGCCAGCAGTTTGGGGGGGCATAGCAATCAGCCCCAGCATTTT.

The J gene is TRBJ2-7, the V gene TRBV5-6; D is undetermined. CDR1 and CDR2 from the germline V gene are SGHDT and YYEEEE. This CDR3 region has 12 residues. The V gene lost 1 base and the J gene lost 3 bases, with 5 bases spanning the gap. The CDR3 nucleotides read TGTGCCAGCAGCTTGACTGGCTACGAGCAGTACGTC. Its translation is CASSLTGYEQYV.

The rearrangement joins TRBV5-1 to TRBJ1-1; TRBD1 agrees at 7 bases. Germline CDR1 and CDR2: SGHRS and YFSETQ. The CDR3 is made up of 15 amino acids. V lost 2 bases and J lost 1; bases outside the gene matches: 5. The CDR3 is CASSLPGGKNTEAFF. Here the CDR3 DNA reads TGCGCCAGCAGCTTACCAGGGGGAAAGAACACTGAAGCTTTCTTT.

Only one count was recorded for this clone. CDR3: CASSYPGVVTGELFF. CDR3 in DNA: TGTGCCAGCAGTTATCCAGGGGTGGTCACCGGGGAGCTGTTTTTT. The chain employs TRBV6-6 and TRBJ2-2, with D maybe TRBD1 (6 bases). Germline V lookup: CDR1 MNHNY, CDR2 SVGAGI (reference sequence). The CDR3 length is 15 residues. Trimming took 3 bases from V and 4 from J, leaving 12 bases between them.

The chain couples TRBV7-2 to TRBJ1-2; 10 bases are shared with TRBD1. The CDR3 is 13 amino acids. With V trimmed by 7 bases and J by 4 bases, 3 bases remained unmatched. Germline values: CDR1 SGHTA, CDR2 FQGNSA. The CDR3 is CASTRQGAYGYTF. CDR3 DNA sequence: TGTGCCAGCACCAGACAGGGGGCCTATGGCTACACCTTC.

This chain links TRBV5-1 with TRBJ2-3; weak D call: TRBD2 (5 bases). With 4 bases removed from V and 2 bases from J, the gap between germline ends came to 14 bases. The CDR3 runs 15 residues. Germline CDR1 reads SGHRS; CDR2 reads YFSETQ. The CDR3 nucleotides are TGCGCCAGCAGCGTGGGAGTTCAGACCACAGATACGCAGTATTTT. It codes for CASSVGVQTTDTQYF.

V and J are TRBV27 and TRBJ1-1; D unclear. Germline V gene lookup returns CDR1 MNHEY and CDR2 SMNVEV (reference sequence). Trimming left V 6 bases short and J 0 bases short, with 17 bases between. The CDR3 sequence is 16 residues long. The CDR3, as DNA: TGTGCCAGCAGCTTAAAAGGTCCTAGGATGAACACTGAAGCTTTCTTT. Translation gives CASSLKGPRMNTEAFF.

The chain carries TRBV19 and TRBJ1-1; 7 positions agree with TRBD1. Trimming removed 6 bases from V and 0 bases from J; junction bases left unmatched: 13. The CDR3 spans 17 residues. Germline V gene sequence: CDR1 LNHDA, CDR2 SQIVND (reference sequence). The CDR3 is CASRRGTERALNTEAFF. The CDR3 region has the DNA TGTGCCAGTAGGAGAGGGACAGAGAGAGCCTTGAACACTGAAGCTTTCTTT.

The genes are TRBV21-1 and TRBJ1-5. TRBV21-1 is a pseudogene locus. This CDR3 spans 21 amino acids. CDR3 amino acids: CASSGGSHGGLFPFSNQPQHF. CDR3 in DNA: TGTGCCAGCAGCGGGGGCTCTCACGGGGGCCTTTTCCCGTTTAGCAATCAGCCCCAGCATTTT.

The chain has TRBV6-2 or TRBV6-3 and TRBJ2-2, with 7 nucleotides matching TRBD2. CDR1 is MNHEY, CDR2 SVGEGT, per germline. The CDR3 loop spans 21 amino acids. V lost 1 base to trimming and J lost 1 base; unmatched junction nucleotides: 18. CDR3 region: CASSYLAGRLASIENTGELFF. Here the CDR3 DNA reads TGTGCCAGCAGTTACTTAGCGGGCAGGTTGGCCTCCATCGAGAACACCGGGGAGCTGTTTTTT.

The sample holds one count of this clone. The chain has TRBV20-1 and TRBJ2-7; TRBD2 might be the D (5 bases). Between the trimmed V and J ends, which lost 5 bases and 6 bases, there was a span of 11 bases. CDR3 size: 11 residues. Germline V CDR1 and CDR2: DFQATT, SNEGSKA (reference sequence). The CDR3 here is CSASERAEQYF. The CDR3 DNA follows: TGCAGTGCTTCGGAGAGGGCCGAGCAGTACTTC.

This clone was seen a single time. This chain connects TRBV10-3 to TRBJ1-3, with D perhaps matching TRBD1 (5 bases). The V and J ends lost 10 bases and 2 bases respectively, with 15 bases between them. Looked up from germline, CDR1 is ENHRY and CDR2 is SYGVKD. There are 14 residues in the CDR3. The CDR3 protein is CATAGRDPGNTIYF. The CDR3 DNA follows: TGTGCCACCGCTGGCAGGGACCCTGGAAACACCATATATTTT.

This clone was seen a single time. The V gene is TRBV5-1, the J gene TRBJ1-1, with 10 bases aligning to TRBD1. J gave up 7 bases and V 0 bases, and 9 bases lay outside the gene matches. Germline V gene sequence: CDR1 SGHRS, CDR2 YFSETQ. There are 16 residues in the CDR3. For the CDR3, the DNA is TGCGCCAGCAGCTTGGCAGGGACAGGGGTAAATTTTGAAGCTTTCTTT. This sequence encodes CASSLAGTGVNFEAFF.

This clone appeared a single time. The CDR3 nucleotides read TGTGCCAGCAGTTTATGGGGAGGCTCCTATAATTCACCCCTCCACTTT. Translation gives CASSLWGGSYNSPLHF. The rearrangement joins TRBV27 to TRBJ1-6; D unresolved. The V gene lost 1 base and the J gene lost 0 bases, with 7 bases spanning the gap. Germline V gene sequence: CDR1 MNHEY, CDR2 SMNVEV (reference sequence). The CDR3 is 16 residues long.

V and J are TRBV5-4 and TRBJ2-2, with no clear D. The germline V gene encodes CDR1 SGHNT and CDR2 YYREEE (reference sequence). Trimming left V 6 bases short and J 0 bases short, with 9 bases between. This CDR3 is built from 14 residues. This CDR3 is CASTMGSNTGELFF. The DNA for the CDR3 is TGTGCCAGCACCATGGGATCGAACACCGGGGAGCTGTTTTTT.

V and J are TRBV3-1 (or the pseudogene TRBV3-2) and TRBJ1-1; no definite D call. CDR1 and CDR2 from the germline V gene are LGHDT and YNNKEL (reference sequence). The CDR3 sequence is 12 residues long. Trimming shortened V by 7 bases and J by 6 bases, and 12 bases separated the two germline ends. The CDR3 DNA sequence: TGTGCCAGCACCGATCTTGGGGCTGAAGCTTTCTTT. Amino acid sequence: CASTDLGAEAFF.

V is TRBV7-9 and J is TRBJ2-1, with 8 bases that match TRBD1. In germline, CDR1 is SEHNR, CDR2 FQNEAQ (reference sequence). This CDR3 has 16 residues. Unmatched junction bases numbered 6, after V lost 2 bases and J lost 3 bases. The CDR3 here is CASSLLPGGDYNEQFF. The DNA of the CDR3 is TGTGCCAGCAGCTTATTACCAGGGGGCGACTACAATGAGCAGTTCTTC.

This clone was detected once. The chain combines TRBV10-3 with TRBJ1-1; D is ambiguous. Germline loops: CDR1 ENHRY, CDR2 SYGVKD. This CDR3 spans 14 amino acids. V lost 3 bases to trimming and J lost 5 bases, with 13 bases between them. The CDR3 DNA is TGTGCCATCAGTGATTACAAGACATCTACTGAAGCTTTCTTT. Protein: CAISDYKTSTEAFF.

This chain joins TRBV5-6 and TRBJ1-2; tentatively, D is TRBD1 (5 bases). Germline V gene sequence: CDR1 SGHDT, CDR2 YYEEEE. V dropped 6 bases and J dropped 5 bases, with 20 bases sitting between them. The CDR3 loop spans 15 amino acids. The CDR3 reads CASKGPSYYRYGYTF. CDR3 nucleotides: TGTGCCAGCAAGGGACCTTCGTACTATCGTTATGGCTACACCTTC.

This clone was seen once. V usage is TRBV4-1 and J usage is TRBJ1-1, with no clear D. Germline V lookup: CDR1 MGHRA, CDR2 YSYEKL. V lost 1 base and J 0 bases, leaving 15 bases between the germline ends. This CDR3 spans 17 amino acids. The CDR3 DNA reads as TGCGCCAGCAGCCAAGCGCCCTTGAGGGCGTTGAACACTGAAGCTTTCTTT. Encoded protein: CASSQAPLRALNTEAFF.

The chain has TRBV21-1 and TRBJ1-4; TRBD1 was called by the table and not checked on the DNA. TRBV21-1 is assigned pseudogene status. The CDR3 length is 18 residues. The CDR3 loop reads CASSNSDDSYGVFGKLFF. The CDR3 DNA sequence: TGTGCCAGCAGCAATTCCGATGACAGTTATGGTGTCTTCGGAAAACTGTTTTTT.

The V call is TRBV19, the J call TRBJ2-6; D may correspond to TRBD1 or TRBD2 (5 bases each). The CDR3 is 19 residues long. Germline V gene data show CDR1 as LNHDA and CDR2 as SQIVND (reference sequence). V was clipped by 5 bases and J by 4 bases, with 24 bases between them. CDR3 nucleotides: TGTGCCAGTAGTCGGCAGGGAATAGGGCCGGGGTCCGGGGCCAACGTCCTGACTTTC. Translating it yields CASSRQGIGPGSGANVLTF.